The source of this T cell receptor (beta chain) is a study of PD-1 blockade in classical Hodgkin lymphoma. General study results and limits: Factors driving the repertoire differences, possibly disease activity or prior therapy, remain undefined.

This clone was counted once. The antigen is unknown. Germline lookup yields CDR1 MNHNY and CDR2 SVGAGI (reference sequence). Losses at the gene ends were 9 bases for V and 2 bases for J; bases not matched to a gene: 12. The CDR3 loop spans 16 amino acids. Sequenced by immunoSEQ multiplex PCR; TCRdb stores in-frame clones only, minus some. The table has around 23,000 clones, less than 90% seen once. Brentuximab vedotin exposure varied, and every patient relapsed after autologous stem cell transplantation. Thawed PBMCs were the source of CD4+ T cells, purified by magnetic negative selection. This TCR was recovered from a human donor with classical Hodgkin lymphoma. The gene calls are TRBV6-6 and TRBJ1-5; 8 nucleotides line up with TRBD1. The material sequenced was CD4+ T cells from blood, taken at baseline. The CDR3 loop reads CASAGAGGHGNQPQHF. CDR3 in DNA: TGTGCCAGTGCGGGGGCAGGGGGCCATGGCAATCAGCCCCAGCATTTT.